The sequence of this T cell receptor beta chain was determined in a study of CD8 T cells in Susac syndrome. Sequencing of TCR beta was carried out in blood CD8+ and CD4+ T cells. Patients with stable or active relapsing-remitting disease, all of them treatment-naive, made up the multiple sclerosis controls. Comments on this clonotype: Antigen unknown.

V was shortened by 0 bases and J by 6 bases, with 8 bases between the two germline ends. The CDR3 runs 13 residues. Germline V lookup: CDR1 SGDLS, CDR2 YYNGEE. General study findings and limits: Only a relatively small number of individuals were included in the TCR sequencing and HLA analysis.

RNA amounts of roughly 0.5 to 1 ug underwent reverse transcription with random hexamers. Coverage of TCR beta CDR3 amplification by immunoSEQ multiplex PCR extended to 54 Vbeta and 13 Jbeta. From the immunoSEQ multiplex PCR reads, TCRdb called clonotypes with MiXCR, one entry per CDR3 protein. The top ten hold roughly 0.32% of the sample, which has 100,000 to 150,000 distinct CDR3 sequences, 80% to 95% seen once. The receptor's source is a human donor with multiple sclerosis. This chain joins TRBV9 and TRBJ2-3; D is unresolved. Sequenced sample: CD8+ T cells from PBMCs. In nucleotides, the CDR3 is TGTGCCAGCAGCGTAGCTTCAGAGGATACGCAGTATTTT. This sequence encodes CASSVASEDTQYF.